Following are 22 T cell receptor beta chains from one sample sequenced in a study of blood T cell repertoires in COVID-19 (dated by TCRdb to 2020 to 2022). Library preparation was by the immunoSEQ multiplex PCR assay. This immuneACCESS table, as held by TCRdb, lists in-frame sequences with V and J called but not all clones. Of the missing ones, under half trace to an unresolved V gene in checked studies; the others have no known cause. The sample includes around 58,000 clones, with approximately 90% observed a single time. Together, the top ten hold around 10% of the sample. Sequencing used PBMCs or T cells enriched from blood (not recorded which). Receptor source: a woman aged 40-49 years who had recovered from COVID-19.

This clone was observed a few times. The genes are TRBV3-1 (or the pseudogene TRBV3-2) and TRBJ2-1, with 8 bases aligning to TRBD2. The CDR3 covers 14 residues. The V and J ends lost 1 base and 16 bases, in that order; junction bases with no gene match: 12. The germline V gene encodes CDR1 LGHDT and CDR2 YNNKEL (reference sequence). CDR3 amino acids: CASSQGLAGSRPFF. In DNA form, the CDR3 reads TGTGCCAGCAGCCAAGGGCTAGCGGGTAGCCGCCCCTTCTTC.

This rearrangement joins TRBV20-1 to TRBJ1-2, with D unclear. Looked up from germline, CDR1 is DFQATT and CDR2 is SNEGSKA (reference sequence). This CDR3 has 12 residues. Deletions cut 3 bases from V and 3 bases from J, with 8 bases between. In DNA form, the CDR3 reads TGCAGTGCTAGTCTACGAGACTATGGCTACACCTTC. As protein: CSASLRDYGYTF.

The chain couples TRBV11-1 to TRBJ1-1, with 7 bases that match TRBD1. Losses at the gene ends were 3 bases for V and 4 bases for J; bases not matched to a gene: 11. CDR1 is SGHAT, CDR2 FQDESV, per germline (reference sequence). The CDR3 extends over 16 amino acids. The DNA for the CDR3 is TGTGCCAGCAGCTTGTATCAGGGGGATCGAATCACTGAAGCTTTCTTT. Its translation: CASSLYQGDRITEAFF.

The CDR3 spells CASRLQINEAFF. CDR3 nucleotides: TGTGCCAGCAGGCTTCAGATTAATGAAGCTTTCTTT. This sequence joins TRBV28 and TRBJ1-1, with no clear D. CDR1 and CDR2 from the germline V gene are MDHEN and SYDVKM. The CDR3 has 12 residues. The V and J ends lost 6 bases and 7 bases respectively, with 12 bases between them.

The rearrangement uses TRBV2 and TRBJ1-1, with 7 bases aligning to TRBD1. After removal of 3 bases from V and 0 bases from J, the junction contained 7 bases not matched to a gene. From germline, CDR1 is SNHLY and CDR2 FYNNEI. CDR3 length: 16 amino acids. Here the CDR3 reads CASSEVTGVLNTEAFF. The CDR3, as DNA: TGTGCCAGCAGTGAGGTCACAGGGGTATTGAACACTGAAGCTTTCTTT.

The chain joins TRBV24-1 to TRBJ2-3; D is ambiguous. The CDR3 length is 13 residues. Germline V gives CDR1 KGHDR, CDR2 SFDVKD. V gave up 5 bases and J gave up 5 bases, with 10 bases separating them. This CDR3 is CATSGAYVDTQYF. CDR3 nucleotide sequence: TGTGCCACCAGTGGAGCGTACGTAGATACGCAGTATTTT.

This chain joins TRBV5-1 and TRBJ2-3; 7 bases map to TRBD1. From germline, CDR1 is SGHRS and CDR2 YFSETQ. V shed 3 bases and J 2 bases; nucleotides not matched to a gene: 9. The CDR3 consists of 16 residues. As DNA, the CDR3 is TGCGCCAGCAGCTCTTGGGGGACAGTGACCACAGATACGCAGTATTTT. Translation: CASSSWGTVTTDTQYF.

The chain links TRBV2 to TRBJ2-2; D remains unclear. This CDR3 region has 15 residues. Germline V CDR1 and CDR2: SNHLY, FYNNEI. V was cut by 7 bases and J by 4 bases, with 16 bases left in between. The CDR3, as DNA: TGTGCCAGCAAGCGAGGCCGGTTGGGCACCGGGGAGCTGTTTTTT. Translated, it gives CASKRGRLGTGELFF.

This chain links TRBV5-6 with TRBJ2-3, with D perhaps TRBD1 (5 bases). V shed 0 bases and J shed 2 bases, with 10 bases lying between them. This CDR3 has 15 residues. CDR1 SGHDT and CDR2 YYEEEE come from the germline V gene. The CDR3 DNA sequence: TGTGCCAGCAGCTTGGGTCAGGGTACCACAGATACGCAGTATTTT. Translation: CASSLGQGTTDTQYF.

This chain connects TRBV6-5 to TRBJ2-3; D might be TRBD1 (6 bases). Germline loops: CDR1 MNHEY, CDR2 SVGAGI. V lost 2 bases and J lost 3, with 12 bases in between. CDR3 length: 15 residues. The CDR3 reads CASSYQGSRTDTQYF. In nucleotides, the CDR3 is TGTGCCAGCAGTTACCAGGGGAGTAGGACAGATACGCAGTATTTT.

This chain uses TRBV5-4 with TRBJ2-7; 11 bases map to TRBD1. CDR3 length: 15 amino acids. J lost 3 bases, V lost 2 bases, and 4 bases had no gene match. The germline V gene encodes CDR1 SGHNT and CDR2 YYREEE (reference sequence). Here the CDR3 DNA reads TGTGCCAGCAGCTTCTCCGGGACAGGGGGCTACGAGCAGTACTTC. Protein: CASSFSGTGGYEQYF. Drawing the rest from reference TRBV5-4 and TRBJ2-7, the complete variable domain is ETGVTQSPTHLIKTRGQQVTLRCSSQSGHNTVSWYQQALGQGPQFIFQYYREEENGRGNFPPRFSGLQFPNYSSELNVNALELDDSALYLCASSFSGTGGYEQYFGPGTRLTVT.

The chain carries TRBV27 and TRBJ2-5; TRBD1 matches at 7 bases. The CDR3 spans 13 residues. Unmatched junction bases numbered 6, after V lost 5 bases and J lost 6 bases. CDR1 MNHEY and CDR2 SMNVEV come from the germline V gene (reference sequence). DNA for the CDR3: TGTGCCAGCAGTATGACAGGGCCGCAGACCCAGTACTTC. Encoded protein: CASSMTGPQTQYF.

This clone was seen just once. The genes are TRBV11-3 and TRBJ2-2; a possible D gene is TRBD2 (5 bases). V dropped 5 bases and J dropped 6 bases, with 19 bases sitting between them. The length of the CDR3 is 16 residues. Per germline, CDR1 SGHNT and CDR2 YENEEA. The CDR3 sequence: CASSGGSSARAGELFF. For the CDR3, the DNA is TGTGCCAGCAGCGGTGGATCTTCTGCGAGGGCCGGGGAGCTGTTTTTT.

The chain employs TRBV4-1 and TRBJ2-3, with 12 bases that match TRBD2. The germline CDR1 and CDR2 sequences are MGHRA and YSYEKL. The CDR3 has 16 amino acids. V gave up 6 bases and J gave up 6 bases; unmatched junction bases: 10. This CDR3 is CASRVLAGGGGDTQYF. CDR3 DNA sequence: TGCGCCAGCAGGGTACTAGCGGGGGGAGGTGGTGATACGCAGTATTTT.

The chain uses TRBV27 and TRBJ2-5, with 10 bases aligning to TRBD1. The CDR3 covers 12 residues. Germline CDR1 is MNHEY and CDR2 is SMNVEV (reference sequence). V trimming: 10 bases; J trimming: 10 bases; junction bases outside the gene matches: 9. The CDR3 region has the DNA TGTGCCACCCGGACAGGGGGTGGGATCCAGTACTTC. Translated, it gives CATRTGGGIQYF.

This sequence joins TRBV29-1 and TRBJ2-5; no firm D call. This CDR3 has 10 amino acids. The germline V gene encodes CDR1 SQVTM and CDR2 ANQGSEA. CDR3 nucleotide sequence: TGCAGATCTTATCTGGAGACCCAGTACTTC. This encodes CRSYLETQYF.

The V gene is TRBV2, the J gene TRBJ2-3, with 14 bases matching TRBD2. V trimming: 1 base; J trimming: 5 bases; junction bases outside the gene matches: 5. The CDR3 has 17 residues. Germline V CDR1 and CDR2: SNHLY, FYNNEI. CDR3 protein: CASSEGLAGGHIDTQYF. DNA for the CDR3: TGTGCCAGCAGTGAAGGACTAGCGGGGGGGCATATAGATACGCAGTATTTT.

The chain couples TRBV3-1 (or the pseudogene TRBV3-2) to TRBJ1-1; D is ambiguous. The CDR3 is 17 residues long. V gave up 1 base and J gave up 3 bases, with 18 bases separating them. CDR1 and CDR2 from the germline V gene are LGHDT and YNNKEL (reference sequence). The CDR3 sequence: CASSQGGWVTYDTEAFF. The CDR3, as DNA: TGTGCCAGCAGCCAAGGAGGGTGGGTCACCTATGACACTGAAGCTTTCTTT.

The chain uses TRBV11-2 and TRBJ2-1; 13 nucleotides align to TRBD2. Germline CDR1 is SGHAT and CDR2 is FQNNGV. Losses at the gene ends were 1 base for V and 11 bases for J; bases not matched to a gene: 5. This CDR3 is built from 15 residues. The CDR3 reads CASSLAGLAGAKQFF. The CDR3 DNA follows: TGTGCCAGCAGCTTAGCAGGACTAGCGGGGGCAAAGCAGTTCTTC.

V usage is TRBV7-8 and J usage is TRBJ2-1; 9 bases match TRBD2. This CDR3 region has 18 residues. V trimming: 11 bases; J trimming: 0 bases; junction bases outside the gene matches: 17. Germline lookup yields CDR1 SGHVS and CDR2 FQNEAQ. This CDR3 reads CAAAVAGERRSSYNEQFF. The CDR3, as DNA: TGTGCCGCGGCGGTAGCGGGGGAGCGTCGTAGCTCCTACAATGAGCAGTTCTTC.

This clone has a single count. This chain connects TRBV12-5 to TRBJ1-5, with D possibly being TRBD1 (6 bases). Germline assignment: CDR1 LGHNT and CDR2 FRNRAP. V was shortened by 4 bases and J by 2 bases, with 15 bases between the two germline ends. CDR3 length: 16 amino acids. In DNA, the CDR3 is TGTGCTAGTGGTTCCCTGGGGGCGGGTGGCAATCAGCCCCAGCATTTT. Translation gives CASGSLGAGGNQPQHF.

This clone was counted between two and nine times. The V gene is TRBV4-2, the J gene TRBJ2-2, with 10 positions matching TRBD1. In germline, CDR1 is LGHNA, CDR2 YNFKEQ. This CDR3 spans 15 amino acids. With 1 base clipped from V and 7 bases from J, the junction kept 3 bases outside the gene matches. The CDR3 DNA follows: TGTGCCAGCAGCCAAGGGACAGGGGGGGACGGGGAGCTGTTTTTT. Translated, it gives CASSQGTGGDGELFF.